The 5 T cell receptor beta chains below come from one sample, sequenced in a study of T cells after yellow fever vaccination. MiXCR, run by TCRdb on the 5' RACE reads, gives a single entry per CDR3 protein. The table has hundreds of thousands of distinct CDR3 sequences, over 9% seen once; the top ten hold more than 13%. Sequenced material: PBMCs, taken on the day of the yellow fever booster vaccination. These receptors were collected from a man younger than 45 who received the YFV17D yellow fever vaccine.

The V gene is TRBV7-6, the J gene TRBJ2-5, with TRBD2 matching over 12 bases. Germline trimming cut 3 bases from V and 5 bases from J; bases unmatched to any gene: 1. The CDR3 runs to 14 residues. Germline V gene sequence: CDR1 SGHVS, CDR2 FNYEAQ. The CDR3 DNA follows: TGTGCCAGCAGCTTCCTAGCGGGAGGGGAGACCCAGTACTTC. It encodes CASSFLAGGETQYF.

The table lists this clonotype with a few counts. This chain connects TRBV7-2 to TRBJ2-3, with unresolved D. The V gene's germline CDR1 is SGHTA and CDR2 FQGNSA. V was shortened by 5 bases and J by 6 bases, with 12 bases between the two germline ends. The CDR3 spans 13 residues. The DNA for the CDR3 is TGTGCCAGCAGCCTGGTGGGGATGGATACGCAGTATTTT. It yields the protein CASSLVGMDTQYF.

For the CDR3, the DNA is TGTGCCAGCACTCTATCGACAACCTACAATGAGCAGTTCTTC. This sequence encodes CASTLSTTYNEQFF. V usage is TRBV12-3 or TRBV12-4 and J usage is TRBJ2-1; D ambiguous. Trimming pared 7 bases from V and 2 bases from J, leaving 12 bases between. The CDR3 totals 14 residues.

This clonotype was counted at least ten times. A junction boundary mismatches the germline segment, possibly from a read error. V gene TRBV3-1 combines with J gene TRBJ1-1; D is ambiguous. CDR1 is LGHDT and CDR2 is YNNKEL in the germline V gene (reference sequence). The CDR3 consists of 13 residues. The CDR3 sequence is CASSQVENTEAFF. CDR3 coding DNA: TGCGCCAGCAGCCAAGTCGAGAACACTGAAGCTTTCTTT.

The V gene is TRBV6-5, the J gene TRBJ2-5; D is possibly TRBD1 (6 bases). V was cut by 0 bases and J by 7 bases, with 15 bases left in between. Germline assignment: CDR1 MNHEY and CDR2 SVGAGI. CDR3 length: 15 amino acids. The CDR3 loop is CASSYSMMAGATQYF. The CDR3, as DNA: TGTGCCAGCAGTTACTCGATGATGGCAGGGGCGACCCAGTACTTC.